This TCR beta chain was sequenced during a study of blood T cell repertoires in COVID-19. Study in general: Samples representing acute and convalescent COVID-19 were sourced from the United States, Italy and Spain. The analysed material was cDNA or gDNA that came from T cells, B-cell-depleted T cells, or PBMCs.

J was trimmed by 7 bases and V by 2 bases; bases with no gene match: 6. CDR1 is MNHEY and CDR2 is SVGAGI in the germline V gene. There are 15 residues in the CDR3. Source study methods: The authors estimated nucleated cell counts from reference gene primer amplification. Produced via immunoSEQ multiplex PCR; TCRdb's table is partial and in-frame only. D and trimming come from the DNA, and the V and J calls and clone size come from that table. Of approximately 250,000 clones listed, around 84% were seen once; the top ten hold 1.2% to 1.5%. This TCR came from a woman aged 40 to 50 who had recovered from COVID-19. The chain is built from TRBV6-5 and TRBJ1-4, with 8 bases lining up with TRBD1. Sequencing was performed on peripheral blood. CDR3 residues: CASSYGGGQVEKLFF. The CDR3 DNA follows: TGTGCCAGCAGTTACGGGGGGGGACAGGTTGAAAAACTGTTTTTT.